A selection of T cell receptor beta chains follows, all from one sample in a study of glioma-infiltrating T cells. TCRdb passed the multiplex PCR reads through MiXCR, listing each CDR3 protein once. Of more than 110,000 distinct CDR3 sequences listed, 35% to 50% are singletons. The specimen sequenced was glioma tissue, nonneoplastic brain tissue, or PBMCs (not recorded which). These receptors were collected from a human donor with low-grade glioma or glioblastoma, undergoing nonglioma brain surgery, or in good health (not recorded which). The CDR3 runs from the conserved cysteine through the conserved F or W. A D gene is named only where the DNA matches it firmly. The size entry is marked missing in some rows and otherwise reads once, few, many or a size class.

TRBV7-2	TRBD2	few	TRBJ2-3	CASSPGLGDTQYF	TGTGCCAGCAGCCCGGGACTAGGAGATACGCAGTATTTT
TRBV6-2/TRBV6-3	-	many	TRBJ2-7	CASTRGGASYEQYF	TGTGCCAGCACTCGGGGCGGAGCATCCTACGAGCAGTACTTC
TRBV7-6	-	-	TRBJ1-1	CASSSGNSQNTEAFF	TGTGCCAGCAGCTCCGGGAACAGTCAGAACACTGAAGCTTTCTTT
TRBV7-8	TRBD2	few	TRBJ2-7	CASSLAGGTTYEQYF	TGTGCCAGCAGCTTAGCGGGAGGGACCACCTACGAGCAGTACTTC
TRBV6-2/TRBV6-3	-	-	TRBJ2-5	CASRWTSQETQYF	TGTGCCAGCAGGTGGACAAGCCAAGAGACCCAGTACTTC
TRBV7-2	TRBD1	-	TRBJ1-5	CASSRDSHQPQHF	TGTGCCAGTAGCCGGGACAGTCATCAGCCCCAGCATTTT
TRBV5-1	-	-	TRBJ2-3	CASSLSADTQYF	TGCGCCAGCAGCTTGAGCGCAGATACGCAGTATTTT
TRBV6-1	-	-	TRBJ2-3	CASSNGLSTDTQYF	TGTGCCAGCAGCAATGGACTGAGCACAGATACGCAGTATTTT
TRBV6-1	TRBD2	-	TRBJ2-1	CASASPGLAGGRRKFF	TGTGCCAGCGCCTCACCGGGACTAGCGGGAGGGCGTCGAAAGTTCTTC
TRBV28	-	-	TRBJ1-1	CASSLERTLNTEAFF	TGTGCCAGCAGTTTAGAGAGGACTCTGAACACTGAAGCTTTCTTT
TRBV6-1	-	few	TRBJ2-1	CASRPPDRYEQFF	TGTGCCAGCAGACCCCCCGACAGGTATGAGCAGTTCTTC
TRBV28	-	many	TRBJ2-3	CASSSDSTDTQYF	TGTGCCAGCAGTTCGGACAGCACAGATACGCAGTATTTT
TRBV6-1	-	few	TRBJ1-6	CASRESSYNSPLHF	TGTGCCAGCAGGGAAAGCTCCTATAATTCACCCCTCCACTTT
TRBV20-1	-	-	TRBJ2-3	CSAPQGFDTQYF	TGCAGTGCACCTCAGGGGTTTGATACGCAGTATTTT
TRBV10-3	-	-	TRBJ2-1	CAISVLAESSYNEQFF	TGTGCCATCAGTGTACTAGCTGAGTCCTCCTACAATGAGCAGTTCTTC
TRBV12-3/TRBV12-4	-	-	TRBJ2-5	CASSRTRKETQYF	TGTGCCAGCAGTCGCACTAGAAAGGAGACCCAGTACTTC
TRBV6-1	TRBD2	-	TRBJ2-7	CASSEALAGGPFYNEQYF	TGTGCCAGCAGTGAAGCACTAGCGGGAGGGCCGTTTTACAATGAGCAGTACTTC
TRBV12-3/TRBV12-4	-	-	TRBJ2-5	CASSFSRWDGTQYF	TGTGCCAGCAGTTTCTCCAGGTGGGACGGGACCCAGTACTTC
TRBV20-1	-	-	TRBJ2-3	CSAMGISTDTQYF	TGCAGTGCTATGGGGATTAGCACAGATACGCAGTATTTT
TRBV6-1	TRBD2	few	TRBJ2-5	CASSETSGRARETQYF	TGTGCCAGCAGTGAGACTAGCGGGAGGGCCAGGGAGACCCAGTACTTC
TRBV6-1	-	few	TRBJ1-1	CASSHRGILSEAFF	TGTGCCAGCAGCCATCGAGGAATCTTATCTGAAGCTTTCTTT
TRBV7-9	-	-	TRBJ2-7	CASSLESTYEQYF	TGTGCCAGCAGCTTAGAGTCAACCTACGAGCAGTACTTC
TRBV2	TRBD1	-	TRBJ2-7	CANHRQGNEQYF	TGTGCCAACCACCGACAGGGGAATGAGCAGTACTTC
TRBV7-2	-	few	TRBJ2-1	CASSLRLLRNYNEQFF	TGTGCCAGCAGCTTAAGACTCCTTCGGAACTACAATGAGCAGTTCTTC
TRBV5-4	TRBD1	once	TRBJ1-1	CATSDRGTEAFF	TGTGCCACCTCCGACAGGGGCACTGAAGCTTTCTTT
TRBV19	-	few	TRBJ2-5	CASSRGDTQETQYF	TGTGCCAGTAGTCGAGGGGACACCCAAGAGACCCAGTACTTC
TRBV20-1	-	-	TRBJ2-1	CSADDSEGQFF	TGCAGTGCGGATGATTCCGAGGGGCAGTTCTTC
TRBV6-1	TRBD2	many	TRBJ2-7	CASRRGAGDYEQYF	TGTGCCAGCAGGAGAGGAGCGGGGGACTACGAGCAGTACTTC
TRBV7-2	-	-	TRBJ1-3	CASSLDYSRVSSGNTIYF	TGTGCCAGCAGCTTAGACTACTCCAGGGTGAGCTCTGGAAACACCATATATTTT
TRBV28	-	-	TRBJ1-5	CASSQTRGELNQPQHF	TGTGCCAGCAGCCAAACGAGGGGAGAGTTGAATCAGCCCCAGCATTTT
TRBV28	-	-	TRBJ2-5	CASTSLRVGALQETQYF	TGTGCCAGCACCTCTCTACGGGTAGGGGCCCTCCAAGAGACCCAGTACTTC
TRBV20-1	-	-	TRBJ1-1	CSASEPGDTKAFF	TGCAGTGCTAGCGAGCCAGGGGACACTAAAGCTTTCTTT
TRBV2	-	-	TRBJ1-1	CASSVIGTEAFF	TGTGCCAGCAGTGTGATAGGAACTGAAGCTTTCTTT
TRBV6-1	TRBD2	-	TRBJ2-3	CATLGLAGVNTQYF	TGTGCCACCCTGGGACTAGCGGGAGTTAATACGCAGTATTTT
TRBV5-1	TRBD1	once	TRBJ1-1	CASSLRTGNTEAFF	TGCGCCAGCAGCCTCAGGACAGGTAACACTGAAGCTTTCTTT
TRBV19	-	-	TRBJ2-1	CASSVQGSEQFF	TGTGCCAGTAGTGTGCAGGGCAGTGAGCAGTTCTTC
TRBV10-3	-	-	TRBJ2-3	CAIGGGPDTQYF	TGTGCCATCGGGGGAGGCCCAGATACGCAGTATTTT
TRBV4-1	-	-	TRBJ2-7	CASSRIRGASYEQYF	TGCGCCAGCAGCCGCATACGGGGGGCCTCCTACGAGCAGTACTTC
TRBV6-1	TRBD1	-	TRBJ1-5	CASRGQGWNQPQHF	TGTGCCAGCAGGGGACAGGGCTGGAATCAGCCCCAGCATTTT
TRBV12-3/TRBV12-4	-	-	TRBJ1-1	CASSPQLNTEAFF	TGTGCCAGCAGCCCACAGCTGAACACTGAAGCTTTCTTT
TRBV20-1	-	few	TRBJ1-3	CSGEVPGSGNTIYF	TGCAGTGGAGAGGTTCCGGGCTCTGGAAACACCATATATTTT
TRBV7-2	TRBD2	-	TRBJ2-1	CASSLWGQTSGLYNEQFF	TGTGCCAGCAGCTTATGGGGGCAGACTAGCGGACTATACAATGAGCAGTTCTTC
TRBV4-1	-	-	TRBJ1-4	CASSQDAAAQNEKLFF	TGCGCCAGCAGCCAAGATGCCGCAGCTCAAAATGAAAAACTGTTTTTT
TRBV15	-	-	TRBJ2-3	CATSRDPGDTQYF	TGTGCCACCAGCAGAGATCCGGGGGATACGCAGTATTTT
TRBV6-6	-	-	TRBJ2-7	CASRPSRDTYEQYF	TGTGCCAGCAGACCCTCCCGGGACACTTACGAGCAGTACTTC
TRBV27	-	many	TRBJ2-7	CASSSPGGRYEQYF	TGTGCCAGCAGTTCCCCTGGGGGCCGCTACGAGCAGTACTTC
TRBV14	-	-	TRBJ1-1	CASSQRGTNTEAFF	TGTGCCAGCAGCCAGAGGGGTACAAACACTGAAGCTTTCTTT
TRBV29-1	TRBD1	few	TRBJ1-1	CSVDRWDRSLMNTEAFF	TGCAGCGTTGATAGGTGGGACAGGAGTTTGATGAACACTGAAGCTTTCTTT
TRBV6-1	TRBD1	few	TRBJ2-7	CASSEAGTGGVYEQYF	TGTGCCAGCAGTGAAGCTGGGACAGGGGGAGTCTACGAGCAGTACTTC
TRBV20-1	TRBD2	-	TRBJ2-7	CSAHPPAGVKEQYF	TGCAGTGCCCACCCCCCTGCGGGAGTAAAAGAGCAGTACTTC
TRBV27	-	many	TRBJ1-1	CASSLQGFTEAFF	TGTGCCAGCAGCCTGCAAGGGTTCACTGAAGCTTTCTTT
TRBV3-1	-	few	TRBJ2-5	CASSQGPGKETQYF	TGTGCCAGCAGCCAAGGGCCGGGGAAAGAGACCCAGTACTTC
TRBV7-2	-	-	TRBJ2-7	CARSKDSAPYGQYF	TGTGCCCGCAGCAAAGACTCTGCACCCTACGGGCAGTACTTC
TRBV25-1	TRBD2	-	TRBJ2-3	CASSDPTSGGPADTQYF	TGTGCCAGCAGTGACCCTACTAGCGGGGGGCCCGCAGATACGCAGTATTTT
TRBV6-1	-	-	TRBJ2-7	CASSKGFSYEQYF	TGTGCCAGCAGTAAAGGTTTCTCCTACGAGCAGTACTTC
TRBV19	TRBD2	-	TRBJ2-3	CASSRTSYYF	TGTGCCAGTAGTAGGACTAGCTACTATTTT
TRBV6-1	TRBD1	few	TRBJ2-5	CASSQPGTGQETQYF	TGTGCCAGCAGCCAACCTGGGACAGGGCAGGAGACCCAGTACTTC
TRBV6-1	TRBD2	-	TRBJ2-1	CASRLSGGGNEQFF	TGTGCCAGCAGGTTAAGCGGGGGGGGGAATGAGCAGTTCTTC
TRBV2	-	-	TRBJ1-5	CASLRDTNQPQHF	TGTGCCAGCCTCCGGGACACCAATCAGCCCCAGCATTTT